This T cell receptor (beta chain) appears in the sequencing data of a study of shared clonotypes between healthy human individuals. This CDR3 is built from 16 residues. Per germline, CDR1 SGHRS and CDR2 YFSETQ. J gave up 2 bases and V 1 base, and 4 bases lay outside the gene matches. All participating donors were Caucasian adults from Nashville, Tennessee. An assay was performed, and its level was deep. Under the authors' procedure: From ImmunoSEQ came sequences covering only the junction and carrying no quality scores, so filtering differed. Produced via immunoSEQ multiplex PCR; TCRdb's table is partial and in-frame only. The V and J calls and clone size were taken over from that table, and D and trimming were inferred from the DNA. This sample has about 2.3 million clones; over 85% occur once, and the top ten carry 0.39%.

The clonotype comes from a man aged 18 to 30 in good health. Some clones in this sample may be carry-over from other donors' samples. This rearrangement joins TRBV5-1 to TRBJ2-2; 8 nucleotides line up with TRBD2. The sequenced sample was naive CD4+ T cells from PBMCs. Subset of the sample: CD45RA+ positively selected. The CDR3 DNA sequence: TGCGCCAGCAGCTTGTGGAGCGGGGGCAACACCGGGGAGCTGTTTTTT. Translated, it gives CASSLWSGGNTGELFF.